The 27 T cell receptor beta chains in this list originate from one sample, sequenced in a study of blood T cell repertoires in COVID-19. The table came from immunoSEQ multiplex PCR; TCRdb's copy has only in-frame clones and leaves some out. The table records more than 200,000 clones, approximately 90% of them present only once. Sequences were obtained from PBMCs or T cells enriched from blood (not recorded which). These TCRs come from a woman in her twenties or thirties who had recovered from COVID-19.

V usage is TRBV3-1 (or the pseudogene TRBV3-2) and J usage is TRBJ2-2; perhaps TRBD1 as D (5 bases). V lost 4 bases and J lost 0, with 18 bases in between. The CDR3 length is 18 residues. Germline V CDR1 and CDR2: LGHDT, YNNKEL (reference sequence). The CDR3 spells CASSPQGALFANTGELFF. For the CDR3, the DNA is TGTGCCAGCAGCCCGCAGGGCGCCCTGTTCGCGAACACCGGGGAGCTGTTTTTT.

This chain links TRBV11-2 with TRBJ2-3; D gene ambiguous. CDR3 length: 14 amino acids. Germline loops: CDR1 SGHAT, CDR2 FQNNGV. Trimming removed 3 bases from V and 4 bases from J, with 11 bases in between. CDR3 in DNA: TGTGCCAGCAGCTTCGGAGCTGGAGCAGATACGCAGTATTTT. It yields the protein CASSFGAGADTQYF.

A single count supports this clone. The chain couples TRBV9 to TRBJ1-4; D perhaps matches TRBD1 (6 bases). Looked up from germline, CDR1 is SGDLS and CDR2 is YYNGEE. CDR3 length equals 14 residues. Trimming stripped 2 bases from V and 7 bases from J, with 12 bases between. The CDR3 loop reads CASSVSRGGEKLFF. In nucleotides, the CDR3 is TGTGCCAGCAGCGTGAGTCGAGGGGGTGAAAAACTGTTTTTT.

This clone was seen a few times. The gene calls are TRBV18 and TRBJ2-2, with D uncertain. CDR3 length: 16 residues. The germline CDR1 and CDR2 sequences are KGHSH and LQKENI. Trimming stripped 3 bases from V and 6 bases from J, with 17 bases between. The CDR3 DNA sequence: TGTGCCAGCTCACCCTCAGCAGCGAGGTTCCCCGGGGAGCTGTTTTTT. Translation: CASSPSAARFPGELFF.

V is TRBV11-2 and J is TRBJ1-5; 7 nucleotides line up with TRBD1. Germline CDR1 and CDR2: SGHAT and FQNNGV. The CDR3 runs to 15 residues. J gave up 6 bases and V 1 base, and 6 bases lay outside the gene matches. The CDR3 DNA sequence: TGTGCCAGCAGCTTAGTAGGGGCAGGGGGTCAGCCCCAGCATTTT. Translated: CASSLVGAGGQPQHF.

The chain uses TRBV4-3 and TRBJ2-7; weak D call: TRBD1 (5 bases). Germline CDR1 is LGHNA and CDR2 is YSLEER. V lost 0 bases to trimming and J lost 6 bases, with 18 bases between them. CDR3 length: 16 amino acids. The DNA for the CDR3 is TGCGCCAGCAGCCAAGAGCTTAGGACATTCGGCGCCGAGCAGTACTTC. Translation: CASSQELRTFGAEQYF.

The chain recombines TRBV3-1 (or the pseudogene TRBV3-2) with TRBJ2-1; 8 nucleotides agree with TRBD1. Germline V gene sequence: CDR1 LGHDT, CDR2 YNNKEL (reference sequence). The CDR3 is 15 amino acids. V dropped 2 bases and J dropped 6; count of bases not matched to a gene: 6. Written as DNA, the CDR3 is TGTGCCAGCAGCCAAATGACAGGGGTCAGCAATGAGCAGTTCTTC. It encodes CASSQMTGVSNEQFF.

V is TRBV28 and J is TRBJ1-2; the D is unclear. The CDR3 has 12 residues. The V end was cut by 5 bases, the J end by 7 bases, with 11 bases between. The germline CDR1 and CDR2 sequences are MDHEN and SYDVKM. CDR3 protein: CASSLQTGGYTF. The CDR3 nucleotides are TGTGCCAGCAGTCTCCAGACGGGTGGCTACACCTTC.

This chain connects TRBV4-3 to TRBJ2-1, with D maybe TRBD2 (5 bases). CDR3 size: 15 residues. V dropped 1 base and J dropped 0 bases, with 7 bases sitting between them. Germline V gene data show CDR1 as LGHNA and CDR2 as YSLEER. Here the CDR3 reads CASSQATSSYNEQFF. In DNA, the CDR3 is TGCGCCAGCAGCCAAGCAACTAGCTCCTACAATGAGCAGTTCTTC.

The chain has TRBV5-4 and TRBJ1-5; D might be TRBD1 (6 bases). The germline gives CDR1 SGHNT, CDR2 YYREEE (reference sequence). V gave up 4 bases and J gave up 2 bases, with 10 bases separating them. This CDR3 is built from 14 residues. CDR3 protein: CASSLQGRNQPQHF. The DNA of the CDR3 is TGTGCCAGCAGCCTACAGGGTCGCAATCAGCCCCAGCATTTT.

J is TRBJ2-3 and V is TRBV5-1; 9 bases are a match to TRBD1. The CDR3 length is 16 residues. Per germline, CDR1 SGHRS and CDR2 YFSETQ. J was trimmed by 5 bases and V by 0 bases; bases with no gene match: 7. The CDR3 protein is CASSLDRGRRGDTQYF. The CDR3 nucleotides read TGCGCCAGCAGCTTGGACAGGGGGCGAAGGGGAGATACGCAGTATTTT.

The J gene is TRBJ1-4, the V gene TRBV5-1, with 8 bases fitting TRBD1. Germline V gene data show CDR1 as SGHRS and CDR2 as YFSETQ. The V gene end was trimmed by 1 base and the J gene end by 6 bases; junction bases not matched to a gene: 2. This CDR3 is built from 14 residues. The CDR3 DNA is TGCGCCAGCAGCTTGACAGGGGGTTATGAAAAACTGTTTTTT. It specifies CASSLTGGYEKLFF.

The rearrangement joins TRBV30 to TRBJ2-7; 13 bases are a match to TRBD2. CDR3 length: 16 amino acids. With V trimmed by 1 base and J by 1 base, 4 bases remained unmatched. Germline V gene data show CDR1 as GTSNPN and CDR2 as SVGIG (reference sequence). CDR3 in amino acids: CAWSAGLAGESYEQYF. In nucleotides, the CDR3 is TGTGCCTGGAGTGCTGGACTAGCGGGGGAATCCTACGAGCAGTACTTC.

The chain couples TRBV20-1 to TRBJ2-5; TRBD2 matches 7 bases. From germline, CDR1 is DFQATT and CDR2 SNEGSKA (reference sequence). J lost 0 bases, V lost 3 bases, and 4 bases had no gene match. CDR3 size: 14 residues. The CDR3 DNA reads TGCAGTGCTAGTCCTAGCGGCAACCAAGAGACCCAGTACTTC. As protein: CSASPSGNQETQYF.

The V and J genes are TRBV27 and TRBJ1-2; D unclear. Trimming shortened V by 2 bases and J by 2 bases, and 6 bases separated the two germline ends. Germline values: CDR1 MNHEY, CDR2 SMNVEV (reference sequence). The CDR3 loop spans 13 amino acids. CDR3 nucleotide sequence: TGTGCCAGCAGTTTACGGGAGAACTATGGCTACACCTTC. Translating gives CASSLRENYGYTF.

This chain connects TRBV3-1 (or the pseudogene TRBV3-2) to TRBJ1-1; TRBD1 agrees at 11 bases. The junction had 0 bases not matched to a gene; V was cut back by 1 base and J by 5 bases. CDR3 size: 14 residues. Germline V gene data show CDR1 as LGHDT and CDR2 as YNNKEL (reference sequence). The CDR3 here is CASSQGDRGTEAFF. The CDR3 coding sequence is TGTGCCAGCAGCCAAGGGGACAGGGGGACTGAAGCTTTCTTT.

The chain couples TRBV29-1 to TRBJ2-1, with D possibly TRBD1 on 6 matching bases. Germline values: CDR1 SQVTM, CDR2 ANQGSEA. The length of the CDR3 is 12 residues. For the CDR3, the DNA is TGCACTGGGGCAGGGGCCTACAATGAGCAGTTCTTC. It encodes CTGAGAYNEQFF.

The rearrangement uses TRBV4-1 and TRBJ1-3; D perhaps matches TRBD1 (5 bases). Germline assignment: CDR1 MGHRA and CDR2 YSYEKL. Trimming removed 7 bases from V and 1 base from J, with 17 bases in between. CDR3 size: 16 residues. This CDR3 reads CASTRSGGSSGNTIYF. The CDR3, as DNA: TGCGCCAGCACCCGTTCCGGGGGGTCGTCTGGAAACACCATATATTTT.

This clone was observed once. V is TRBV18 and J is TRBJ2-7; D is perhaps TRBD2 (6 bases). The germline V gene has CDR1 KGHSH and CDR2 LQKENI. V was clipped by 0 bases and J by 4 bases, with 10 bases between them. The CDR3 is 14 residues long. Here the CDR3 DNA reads TGTGCCAGCTCACCACCGTCTGGGGGGTACGAGCAGTACTTC. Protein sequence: CASSPPSGGYEQYF.

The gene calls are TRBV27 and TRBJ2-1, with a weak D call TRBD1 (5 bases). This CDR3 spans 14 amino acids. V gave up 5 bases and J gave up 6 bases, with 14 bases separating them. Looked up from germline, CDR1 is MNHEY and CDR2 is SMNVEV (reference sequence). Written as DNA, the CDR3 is TGTGCCAGCAGTGGTCGAAGACAGATCAATGAGCAGTTCTTC. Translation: CASSGRRQINEQFF.

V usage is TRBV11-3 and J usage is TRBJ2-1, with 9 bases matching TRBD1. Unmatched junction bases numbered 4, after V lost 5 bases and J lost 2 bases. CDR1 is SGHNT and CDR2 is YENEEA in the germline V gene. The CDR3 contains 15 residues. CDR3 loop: CASSITGGPYNEQFF. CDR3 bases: TGTGCCAGCAGCATTACAGGGGGCCCCTACAATGAGCAGTTCTTC.

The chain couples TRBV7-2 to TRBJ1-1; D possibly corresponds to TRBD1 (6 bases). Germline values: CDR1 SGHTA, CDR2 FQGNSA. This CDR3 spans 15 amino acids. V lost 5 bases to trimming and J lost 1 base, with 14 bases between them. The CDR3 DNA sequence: TGTGCCAGCAGCAAAATCCGGGACACGAACACTGAAGCTTTCTTT. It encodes CASSKIRDTNTEAFF.

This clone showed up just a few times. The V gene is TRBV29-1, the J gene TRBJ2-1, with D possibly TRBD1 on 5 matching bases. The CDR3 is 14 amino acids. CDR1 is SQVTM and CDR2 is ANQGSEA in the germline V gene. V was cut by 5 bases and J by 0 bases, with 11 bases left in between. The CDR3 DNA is TGCAGCGTTAGGACAACGAGCTCCTACAATGAGCAGTTCTTC. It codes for CSVRTTSSYNEQFF.

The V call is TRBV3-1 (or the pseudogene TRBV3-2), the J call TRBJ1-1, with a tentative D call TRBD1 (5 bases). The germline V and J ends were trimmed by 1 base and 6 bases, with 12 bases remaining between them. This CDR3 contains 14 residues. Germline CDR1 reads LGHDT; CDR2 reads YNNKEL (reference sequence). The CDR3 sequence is CASSQGGGTPEAFF. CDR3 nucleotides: TGTGCCAGCAGCCAAGGGGGCGGTACCCCTGAAGCTTTCTTT.

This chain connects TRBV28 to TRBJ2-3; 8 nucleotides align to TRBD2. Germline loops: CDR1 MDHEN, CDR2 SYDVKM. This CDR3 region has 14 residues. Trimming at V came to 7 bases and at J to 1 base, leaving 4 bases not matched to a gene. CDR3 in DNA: TGTGCCAGCACCGTGACTAGCGGCACAGATACGCAGTATTTT. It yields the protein CASTVTSGTDTQYF.

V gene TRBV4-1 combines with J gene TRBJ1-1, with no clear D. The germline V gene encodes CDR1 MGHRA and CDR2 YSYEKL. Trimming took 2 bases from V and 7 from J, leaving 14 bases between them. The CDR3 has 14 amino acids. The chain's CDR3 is CASSQRWQVFEAFF. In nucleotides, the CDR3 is TGCGCCAGCAGCCAAAGGTGGCAGGTCTTTGAAGCTTTCTTT.

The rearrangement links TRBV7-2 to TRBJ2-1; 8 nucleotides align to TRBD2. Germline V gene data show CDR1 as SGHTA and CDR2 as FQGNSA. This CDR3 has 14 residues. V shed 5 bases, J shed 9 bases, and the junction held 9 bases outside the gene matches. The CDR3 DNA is TGTGCCAGCAGCCTAGGGACTAGGCAGGGTGAGCAGTTCTTC. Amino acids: CASSLGTRQGEQFF.